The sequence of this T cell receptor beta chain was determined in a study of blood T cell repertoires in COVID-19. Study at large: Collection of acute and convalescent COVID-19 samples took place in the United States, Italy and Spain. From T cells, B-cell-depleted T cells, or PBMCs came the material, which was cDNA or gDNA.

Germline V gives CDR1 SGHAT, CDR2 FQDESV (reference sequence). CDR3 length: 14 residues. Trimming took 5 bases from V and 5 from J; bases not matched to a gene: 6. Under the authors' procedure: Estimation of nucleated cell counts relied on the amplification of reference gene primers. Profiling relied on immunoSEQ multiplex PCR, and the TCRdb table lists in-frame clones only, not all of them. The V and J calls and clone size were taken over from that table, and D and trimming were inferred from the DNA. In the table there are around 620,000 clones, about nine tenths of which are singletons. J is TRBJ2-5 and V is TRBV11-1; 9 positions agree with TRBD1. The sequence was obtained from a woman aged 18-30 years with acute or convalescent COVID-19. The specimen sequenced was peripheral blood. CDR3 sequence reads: CASSRTGAWETQYF. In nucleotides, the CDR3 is TGTGCCAGCAGCAGGACAGGGGCCTGGGAGACCCAGTACTTC.